This T cell receptor (beta chain) was recorded in a study of Ad26.COV2.S vaccination and SARS-CoV-2 variants. Study summary: The authors gave Ad26.COV2.S intramuscularly, either once or twice 56 days apart.

Some clones are missing from TCRdb's copy, which holds only in-frame ones; the method was immunoSEQ multiplex PCR. The repertoire has about 370,000 clones, approximately 90% of them found once; the top ten carry about 1.9%. Study-wide points: Placebo recipients and vaccine recipients were similar in non-spike TCR breadth.

In the case of this clone: The antigen is not known.

The treatment: roughly 19 received Ad26.COV2.S at low or high dose, single or two shots; several received placebo; per-sample allocation not given. Sample collection was performed on day 63 after the first vaccine or placebo injection. Wuhan-strain SARS-CoV-2 spike was expressed by the Ad26 vector that made up the vaccine. Per the germline V gene, CDR1 is GTSNPN and CDR2 is SVGIG (reference sequence). The CDR3 extends over 12 amino acids. Trimming at V came to 1 base and at J to 15 bases, leaving 6 bases not matched to a gene. Sequencing used peripheral blood, obtained in a trial of Ad26.COV2.S vaccine versus placebo. The chain couples TRBV30 to TRBJ2-1, with 10 bases that match TRBD2. The sequence was collected from a person between 18 and 65 years old who received the Ad26.COV2.S COVID-19 vaccine or a placebo. The CDR3 nucleotides read TGTGCCTGGAGTGGTTCAGCGGGAGGGGGGTTCTTC. This encodes CAWSGSAGGGFF. The full variable domain, rest sourced from reference TRBV30 and TRBJ2-1, is SQTIHQWPATLVQPVGSPLSLECTVEGTSNPNLYWYRQAAGRGLQLLFYSVGIGQISSEVPQNLSASRPQDRQFILSSKKLLLSDSGFYLCAWSGSAGGGFFGPGTRLTVL.